The subject of this entry is one T cell receptor (beta chain). Its specificity is unknown. There are 16 residues in the CDR3. The J segment lost 0 bases and the V segment lost 3 bases, leaving 6 bases of the junction unmatched. Looked up from germline, CDR1 is SGDLS and CDR2 is YYNGEE. This record comes from a study of identical twins. Study outcomes and limitations: The models gave estimates that fell short of the out-of-frame TCR alpha sharing seen in monozygotic twins. Its conclusions, products of cross-sectional statistical analysis, did not come from following the same donors.

From the 5' RACE reads, TCRdb called clonotypes with MiXCR, one entry per CDR3 protein. The profile shows 700,000 or so distinct CDR3 sequences, around 20% of them singletons. This sample also belongs to another study, concerning T cells expressing NK-cell markers. That paper adds: Within the sequenced cohort of eight donors, seven exhibited HCMV seropositivity and one was seronegative.

The source is a woman under 30 in good health. The gene calls are TRBV9 and TRBJ2-4; 7 bases fit TRBD1. Material: PBMCs. DNA for the CDR3: TGTGCCAGCAGCGAGAGACAGGGAGTAGCCAAAAACATTCAGTACTTC. This sequence encodes CASSERQGVAKNIQYF.